This TCR beta chain was observed in a study of T-cell reconstitution after alpha-beta-depleted transplantation in children. A library of TCRbeta sequences, prepared with unique molecular identifiers, was generated. TCRdb independently ran MiXCR on the PCR reads; one entry per CDR3 protein. The repertoire has about 600,000 distinct CDR3 sequences, about 10% of them found once; the top ten carry roughly 3.9%. A few counts support this clonotype. The clonotype comes from a human donor who donated a stem cell graft to a child with acute myeloid leukemia. Sequenced material: PBMCs from the stem cell graft donor, taken from the stem cell graft.

CDR3 sequence (DNA): TGTGCCAGCAGTTTGGGTATCTTGGGCGGGAGGGCCTATTTAGCCAAAAACATTCAGTACTTC. This codes for CASSLGILGGRAYLAKNIQYF. V is TRBV28 and J is TRBJ2-4; TRBD2 matches 9 bases. V lost 3 bases, J lost 0 bases, and 18 bases stayed unmatched. CDR3 length: 21 residues. CDR1 is MDHEN and CDR2 is SYDVKM in the germline V gene.